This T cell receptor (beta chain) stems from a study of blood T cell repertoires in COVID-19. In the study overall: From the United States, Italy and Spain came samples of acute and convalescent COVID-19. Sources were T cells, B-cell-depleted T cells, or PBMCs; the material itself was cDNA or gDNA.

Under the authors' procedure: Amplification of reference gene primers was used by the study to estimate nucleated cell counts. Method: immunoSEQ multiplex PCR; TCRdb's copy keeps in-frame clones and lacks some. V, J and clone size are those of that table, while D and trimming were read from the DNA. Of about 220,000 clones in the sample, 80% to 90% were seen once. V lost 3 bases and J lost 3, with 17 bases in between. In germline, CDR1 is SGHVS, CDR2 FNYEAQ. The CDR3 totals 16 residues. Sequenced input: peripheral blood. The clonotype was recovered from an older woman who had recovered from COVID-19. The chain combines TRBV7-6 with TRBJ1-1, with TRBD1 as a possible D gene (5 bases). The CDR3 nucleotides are TGTGCCAGCAGCTTGTTGGTATTGGGGGGTGACACTGAAGCTTTCTTT. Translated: CASSLLVLGGDTEAFF.